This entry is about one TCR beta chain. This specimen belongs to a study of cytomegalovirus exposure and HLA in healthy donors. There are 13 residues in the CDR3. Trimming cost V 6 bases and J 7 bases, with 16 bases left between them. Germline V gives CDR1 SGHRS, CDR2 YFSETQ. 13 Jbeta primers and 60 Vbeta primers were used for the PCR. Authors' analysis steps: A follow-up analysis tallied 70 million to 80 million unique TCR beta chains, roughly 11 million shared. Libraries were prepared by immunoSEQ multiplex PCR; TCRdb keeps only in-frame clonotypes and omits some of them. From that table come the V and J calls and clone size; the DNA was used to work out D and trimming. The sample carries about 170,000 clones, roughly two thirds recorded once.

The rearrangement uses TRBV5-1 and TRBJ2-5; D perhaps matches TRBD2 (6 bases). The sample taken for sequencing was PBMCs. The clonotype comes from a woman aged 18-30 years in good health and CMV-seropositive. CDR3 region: CASTVTDYGTQYF. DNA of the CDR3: TGCGCCAGCACTGTAACGGACTACGGGACCCAGTACTTC.